This T cell receptor beta chain was sequenced during a study of molecular identifiers for immune sequencing clone quantification. Study outcomes and limitations: Highly expanded clone sizes could be underestimated by identical TCR molecules sharing a barcode.

TCRdb re-analysed the PCR reads in MiXCR, keeping a single row per CDR3 protein. The table shows some 590,000 distinct CDR3 sequences, with 25% occurring only once. As to this clonotype: Its cognate antigen is unknown.

After removal of 2 bases from V and 4 bases from J, the junction contained 5 bases not matched to a gene. Germline V lookup: CDR1 SGHKS, CDR2 YYEKEE (reference sequence). The CDR3 has 15 residues. The sequenced sample was naive CD8+ T cells from blood, with Jurkat cell RNA spiked in. Subset specified: FACS-sorted CD8+CD4-CCR7+CD45RA+ naive T cells. The receptor's source is a human donor in good health. Some libraries in this study had Jurkat cell RNA spiked in. This chain links TRBV5-5 with TRBJ2-7; the match to TRBD1 covers 11 bases. This CDR3 reads CASSFVGQGVYEQYF. The CDR3 bases are TGTGCCAGCAGCTTCGTGGGACAGGGGGTGTACGAGCAGTACTTC.